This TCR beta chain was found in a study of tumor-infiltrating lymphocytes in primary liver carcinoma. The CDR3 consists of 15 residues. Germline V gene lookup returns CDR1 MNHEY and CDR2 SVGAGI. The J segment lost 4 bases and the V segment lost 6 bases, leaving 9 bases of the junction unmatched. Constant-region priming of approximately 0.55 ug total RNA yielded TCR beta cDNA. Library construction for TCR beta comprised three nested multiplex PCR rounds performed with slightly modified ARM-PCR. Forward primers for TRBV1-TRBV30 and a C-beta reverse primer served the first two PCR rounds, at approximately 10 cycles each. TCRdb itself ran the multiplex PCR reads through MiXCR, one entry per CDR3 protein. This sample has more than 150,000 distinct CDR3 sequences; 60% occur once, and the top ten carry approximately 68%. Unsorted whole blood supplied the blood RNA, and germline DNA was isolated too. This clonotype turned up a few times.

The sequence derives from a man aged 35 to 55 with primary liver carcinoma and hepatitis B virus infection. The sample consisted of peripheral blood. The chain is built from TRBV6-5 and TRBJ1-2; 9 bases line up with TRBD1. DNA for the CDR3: TGTGCCAGCAGCAAGACTACAGGGGGCGGCTATGGCTACACCTTC. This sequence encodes CASSKTTGGGYGYTF.